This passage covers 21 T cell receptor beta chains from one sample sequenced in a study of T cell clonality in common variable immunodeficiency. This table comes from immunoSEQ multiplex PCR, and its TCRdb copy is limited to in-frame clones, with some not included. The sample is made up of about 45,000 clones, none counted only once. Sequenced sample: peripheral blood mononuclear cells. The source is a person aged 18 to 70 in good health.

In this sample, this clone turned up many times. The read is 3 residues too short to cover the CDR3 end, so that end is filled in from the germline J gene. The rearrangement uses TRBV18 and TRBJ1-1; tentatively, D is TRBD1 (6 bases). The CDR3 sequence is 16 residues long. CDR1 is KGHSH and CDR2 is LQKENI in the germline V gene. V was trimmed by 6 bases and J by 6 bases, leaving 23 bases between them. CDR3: CASSLQLIETGAEAFF. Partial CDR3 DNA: TGTGCCAGCTCCCTCCAGTTAATAGAGACAGGCGCTGAA.

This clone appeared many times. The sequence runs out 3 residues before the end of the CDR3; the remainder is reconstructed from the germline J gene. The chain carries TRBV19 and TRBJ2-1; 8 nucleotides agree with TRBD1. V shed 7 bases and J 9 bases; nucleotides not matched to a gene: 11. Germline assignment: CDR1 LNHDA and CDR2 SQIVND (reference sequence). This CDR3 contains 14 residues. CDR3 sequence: CASMGTGEVGEQFF. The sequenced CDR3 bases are TGTGCCAGTATGGGGACAGGTGAAGTCGGTGAG.

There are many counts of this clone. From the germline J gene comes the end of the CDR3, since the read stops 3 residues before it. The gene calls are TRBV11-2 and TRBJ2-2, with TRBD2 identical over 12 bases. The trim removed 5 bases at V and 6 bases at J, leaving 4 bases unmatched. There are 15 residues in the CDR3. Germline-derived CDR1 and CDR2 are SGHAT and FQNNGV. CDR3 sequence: CASSPGLAGSGELFF. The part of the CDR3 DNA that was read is TGTGCCAGCAGCCCCGGACTAGCGGGATCCGGGGAG. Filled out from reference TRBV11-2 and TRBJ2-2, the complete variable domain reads EAGVAQSPRYKIIEKRQSVAFWCNPISGHATLYWYQQILGQGPKLLIQFQNNGVVDDSQLPKDRFSAERLKGVDSTLKIQPAKLEDSAVYLCASSPGLAGSGELFFGEGSRLTVL.

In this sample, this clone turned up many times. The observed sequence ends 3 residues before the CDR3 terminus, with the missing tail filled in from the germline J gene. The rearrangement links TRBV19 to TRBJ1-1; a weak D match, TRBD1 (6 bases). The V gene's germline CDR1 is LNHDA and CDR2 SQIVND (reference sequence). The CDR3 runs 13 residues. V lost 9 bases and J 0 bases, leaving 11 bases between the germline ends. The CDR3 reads CASKQGMNTEAFF. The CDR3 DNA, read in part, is TGTGCCAGCAAACAGGGAATGAACACTGAA.

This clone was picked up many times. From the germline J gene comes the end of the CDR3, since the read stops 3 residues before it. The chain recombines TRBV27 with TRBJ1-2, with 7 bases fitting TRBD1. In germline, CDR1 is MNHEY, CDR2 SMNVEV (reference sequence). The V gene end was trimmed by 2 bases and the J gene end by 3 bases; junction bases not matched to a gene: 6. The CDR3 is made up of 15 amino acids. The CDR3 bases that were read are TGTGCCAGCAGTTTAGTAGGGGGCCAAGACTATGGC. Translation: CASSLVGGQDYG. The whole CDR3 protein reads CASSLVGGQDYGYTF.

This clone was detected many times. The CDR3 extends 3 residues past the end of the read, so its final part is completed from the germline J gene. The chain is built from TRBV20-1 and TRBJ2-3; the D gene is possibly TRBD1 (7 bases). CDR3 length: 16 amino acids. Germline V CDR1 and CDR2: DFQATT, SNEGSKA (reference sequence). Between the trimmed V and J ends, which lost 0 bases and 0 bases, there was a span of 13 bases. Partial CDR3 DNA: TGCAGTGCTAGAGATGGGCGGGACAGTAGCACAGATACG. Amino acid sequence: CSARDGRDSSTDT. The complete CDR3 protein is CSARDGRDSSTDTQYF.

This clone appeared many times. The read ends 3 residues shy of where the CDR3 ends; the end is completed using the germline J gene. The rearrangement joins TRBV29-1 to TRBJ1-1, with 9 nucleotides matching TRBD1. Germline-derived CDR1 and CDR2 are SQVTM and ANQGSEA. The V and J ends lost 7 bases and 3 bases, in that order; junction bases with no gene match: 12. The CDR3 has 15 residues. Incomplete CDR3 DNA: TGCAGCGGTAATGTCGGGACAGGGTTATACACTGAA. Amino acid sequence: CSGNVGTGLYTE. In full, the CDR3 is CSGNVGTGLYTEAFF.

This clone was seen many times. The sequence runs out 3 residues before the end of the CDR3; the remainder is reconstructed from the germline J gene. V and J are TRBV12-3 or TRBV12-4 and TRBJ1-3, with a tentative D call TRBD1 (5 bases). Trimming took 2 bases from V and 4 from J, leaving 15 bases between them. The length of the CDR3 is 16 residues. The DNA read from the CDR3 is TGTGCCAGCAGTTTAAATCATCGGGCAGGGGGAAACACC. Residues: CASSLNHRAGGNT. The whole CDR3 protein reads CASSLNHRAGGNTIYF.

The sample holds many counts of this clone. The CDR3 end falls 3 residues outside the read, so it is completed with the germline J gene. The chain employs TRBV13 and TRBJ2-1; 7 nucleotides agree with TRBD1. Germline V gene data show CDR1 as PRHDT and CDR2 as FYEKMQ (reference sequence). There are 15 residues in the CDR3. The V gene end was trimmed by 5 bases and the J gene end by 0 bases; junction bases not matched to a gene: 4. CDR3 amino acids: CASSTRGSSYNEQFF. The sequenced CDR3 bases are TGTGCCAGCAGCACCAGGGGGAGCTCCTACAATGAG.

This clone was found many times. This CDR3 reads CSASTGNQPQHF. CDR3 DNA, as far as it was read: TGCAGTGCTTCGACGGGGAATCAGCCC. The gene calls are TRBV20-1 and TRBJ1-5; D is uncertain. The read gets to within 3 residues of the CDR3 end, and the germline J gene fills in the rest. Germline V gene sequence: CDR1 DFQATT, CDR2 SNEGSKA (reference sequence). CDR3 length equals 12 residues. Trimming stripped 5 bases from V and 4 bases from J, with 9 bases between.

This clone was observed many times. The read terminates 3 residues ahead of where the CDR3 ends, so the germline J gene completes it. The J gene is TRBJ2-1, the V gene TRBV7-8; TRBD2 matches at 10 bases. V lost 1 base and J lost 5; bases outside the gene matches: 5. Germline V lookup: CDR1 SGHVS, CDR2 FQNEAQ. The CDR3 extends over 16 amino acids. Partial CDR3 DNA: TGTGCCAGCAGCTTAGGGACTAGCGGAGAAAACAATGAG. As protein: CASSLGTSGENNE. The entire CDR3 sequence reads CASSLGTSGENNEQFF.

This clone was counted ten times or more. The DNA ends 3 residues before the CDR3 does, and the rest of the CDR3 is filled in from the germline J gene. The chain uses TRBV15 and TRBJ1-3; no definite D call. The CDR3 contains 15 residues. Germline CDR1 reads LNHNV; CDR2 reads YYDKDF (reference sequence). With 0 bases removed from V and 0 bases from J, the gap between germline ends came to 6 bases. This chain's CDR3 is CATSRDRSSGNTIYF. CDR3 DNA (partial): TGTGCCACCAGCAGAGATCGCAGCTCTGGAAACACC.

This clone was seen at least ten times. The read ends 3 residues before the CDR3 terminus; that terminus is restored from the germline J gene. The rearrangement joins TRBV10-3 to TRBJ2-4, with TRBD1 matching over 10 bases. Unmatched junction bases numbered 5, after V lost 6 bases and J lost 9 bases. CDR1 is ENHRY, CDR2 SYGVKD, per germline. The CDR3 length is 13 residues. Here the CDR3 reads CAISVGQGFIQYF. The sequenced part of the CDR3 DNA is TGTGCCATCAGCGTGGGACAGGGGTTCATT.

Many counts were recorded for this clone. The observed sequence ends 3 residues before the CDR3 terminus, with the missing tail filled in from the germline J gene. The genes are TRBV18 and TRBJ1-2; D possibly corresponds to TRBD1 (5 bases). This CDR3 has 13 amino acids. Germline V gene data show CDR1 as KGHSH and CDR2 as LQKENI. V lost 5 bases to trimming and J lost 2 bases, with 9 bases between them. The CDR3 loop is CASSEDKNYGYTF. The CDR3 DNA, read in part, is TGTGCCAGCTCAGAGGACAAGAACTATGGC.

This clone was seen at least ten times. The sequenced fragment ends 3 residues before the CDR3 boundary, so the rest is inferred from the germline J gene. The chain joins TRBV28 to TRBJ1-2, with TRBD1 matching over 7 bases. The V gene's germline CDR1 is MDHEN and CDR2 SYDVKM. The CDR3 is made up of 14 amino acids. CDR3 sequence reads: CASSLQGTGEGYTF. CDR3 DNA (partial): TGTGCCAGCAGTCTACAGGGGACGGGGGAAGGC.

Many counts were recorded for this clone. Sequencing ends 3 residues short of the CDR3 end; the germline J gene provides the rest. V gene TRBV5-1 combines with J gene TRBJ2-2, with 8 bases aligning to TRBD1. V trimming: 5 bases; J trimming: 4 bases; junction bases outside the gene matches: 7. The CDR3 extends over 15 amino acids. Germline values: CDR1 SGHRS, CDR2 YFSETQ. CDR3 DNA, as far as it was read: TGCGCCAGCAGGTTGCAGGGGGCGAGCACCGGGGAG. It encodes CASRLQGASTGE. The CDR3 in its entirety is CASRLQGASTGELFF.

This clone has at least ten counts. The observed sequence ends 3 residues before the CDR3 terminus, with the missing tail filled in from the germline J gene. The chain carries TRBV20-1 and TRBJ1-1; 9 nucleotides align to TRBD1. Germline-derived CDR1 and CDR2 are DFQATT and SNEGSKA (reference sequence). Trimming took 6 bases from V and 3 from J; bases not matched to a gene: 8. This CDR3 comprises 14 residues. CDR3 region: CSARPGQGHTEAFF. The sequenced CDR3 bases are TGCAGTGCGAGACCCGGACAGGGGCACACTGAA.

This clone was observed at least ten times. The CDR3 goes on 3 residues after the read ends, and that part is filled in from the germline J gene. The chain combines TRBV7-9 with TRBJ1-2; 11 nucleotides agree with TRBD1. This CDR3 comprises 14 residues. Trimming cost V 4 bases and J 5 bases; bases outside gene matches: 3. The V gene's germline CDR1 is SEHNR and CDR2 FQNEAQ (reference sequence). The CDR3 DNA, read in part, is TGTGCCAGCAGCTCGGACAGGGGGCGGTATGGC. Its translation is CASSSDRGRYG. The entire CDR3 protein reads CASSSDRGRYGYTF.

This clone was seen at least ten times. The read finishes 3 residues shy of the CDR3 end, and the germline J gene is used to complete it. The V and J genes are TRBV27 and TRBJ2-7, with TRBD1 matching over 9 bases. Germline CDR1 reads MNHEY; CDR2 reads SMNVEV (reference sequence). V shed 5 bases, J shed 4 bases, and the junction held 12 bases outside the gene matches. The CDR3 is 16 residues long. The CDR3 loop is CASSLDSGTGSYEQYF. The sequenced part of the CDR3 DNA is TGTGCCAGCAGTCTTGATTCCGGGACAGGGTCTTACGAG.

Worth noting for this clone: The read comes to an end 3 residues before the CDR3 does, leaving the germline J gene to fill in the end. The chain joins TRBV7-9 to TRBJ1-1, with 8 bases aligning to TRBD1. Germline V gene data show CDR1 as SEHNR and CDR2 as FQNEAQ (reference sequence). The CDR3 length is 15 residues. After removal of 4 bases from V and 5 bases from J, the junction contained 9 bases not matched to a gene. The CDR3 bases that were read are TGTGCCAGCAGCTCCTGGACAGGGAGGGTGACTGAA. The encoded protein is CASSSWTGRVTE. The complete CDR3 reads CASSSWTGRVTEAFF.

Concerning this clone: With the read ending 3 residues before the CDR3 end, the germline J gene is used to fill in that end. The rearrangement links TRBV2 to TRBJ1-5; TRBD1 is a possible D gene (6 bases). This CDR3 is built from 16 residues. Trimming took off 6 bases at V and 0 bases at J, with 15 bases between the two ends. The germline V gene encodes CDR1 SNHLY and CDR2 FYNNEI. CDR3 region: CASRLTTGNSNQPQHF. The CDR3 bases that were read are TGTGCCAGCAGGTTGACGACAGGAAATAGCAATCAGCCC.